This is a list of T cell receptor beta chains from one sample in a study of cytotoxic CD8 clonotypes in ibrutinib-treated CLL. Using immunoSEQ multiplex PCR, the repertoire was profiled, and TCRdb retains in-frame clones only, with some absent. The data show about 150,000 clones, with roughly three quarters seen just once and around 4.9% held by the top ten. The source was PBMCs, collected after 24 months of ibrutinib treatment. The receptors stem from a human donor with chronic lymphocytic leukemia. Each CDR3 is given with its conserved first and last residue. D genes are given only for firm matches. Not all rows give a size; the values are once, few, many and, for expanded clones, a class.

v_gene	abundance	j_gene	d_gene	CDR3nt	CDR3aa
TRBV5-1	.	TRBJ2-7	TRBD2	TGCGCCAGCCGTGACCCGGGGAGGGGCCACGAGCAGTACTTC	CASRDPGRGHEQYF
TRBV5-1	.	TRBJ1-1	.	TGCGCCAGCAGCTTGGGGGTTGTGGGGACTGAAGCTTTCTTT	CASSLGVVGTEAFF
TRBV2	.	TRBJ2-7	.	TGTGCCAGCAGCCCCGTTGGTGGTTACTACGAGCAGTACTTC	CASSPVGGYYEQYF
TRBV27	.	TRBJ1-1	.	TGTGCCAGCAGTTTTCCGCCCCCGGGGTTCACTGAAGCTTTCTTT	CASSFPPPGFTEAFF
TRBV5-1	.	TRBJ2-5	TRBD2	TGCGCCAGCAGCCCCTGGGGGGGTGGCGAGACCCAGTACTTC	CASSPWGGGETQYF
TRBV12-2	.	TRBJ2-7	.	TGTGCAACCCCTCTTGGGGCCCTCAGCTCCTACGAGCAGTACTTC	CATPLGALSSYEQYF
TRBV7-2	few	TRBJ1-4	.	TGTGCCAGCAGCTTAGGAGGTGAAAAACTGTTTTTT	CASSLGGEKLFF
TRBV7-8	.	TRBJ2-1	TRBD2	TGTGCCAGCAGCCCCTCGGGAGGAAGCTCCTACAATGAGCAGTTCTTC	CASSPSGGSSYNEQFF
TRBV10-1	.	TRBJ1-2	TRBD1	TGCGCCAGCAGGACAGGGAAGGATGGCTACACCTTC	CASRTGKDGYTF
TRBV18	many	TRBJ2-2	.	TGTGCCAGCTCACCGGGTCAACCGGGACCCACCGGGGAGCTGTTTTTT	CASSPGQPGPTGELFF
TRBV19	.	TRBJ2-2	TRBD1	TGTGCCAGTAGTATTCCGGGACAGGGGGCTCTCGGGGAGCTGTTTTTT	CASSIPGQGALGELFF
TRBV19	.	TRBJ2-4	TRBD2	TGTGCCAGTAGTATTGTAGGACTAGCGGGAGGCGGTGCCAAAAACATTCAGTACTTC	CASSIVGLAGGGAKNIQYF
TRBV6-7	.	TRBJ2-5	TRBD2	TGTGCCAGCAGCAACCGAGCGGGAGGGCCCGAGACCCAGTACTTC	CASSNRAGGPETQYF
TRBV18	.	TRBJ1-3	.	TGTGCCAGCTCACCACAGCGGGGAAACACCATATATTTT	CASSPQRGNTIYF
TRBV19	few	TRBJ1-2	.	TGTGCCAGTAACAAAGGGGTTGGCTACACCTTC	CASNKGVGYTF
TRBV10-3	many	TRBJ1-2	TRBD1	TGTGCCACAGGGGGCGCAGCGGAGGGCTACACCTTC	CATGGAAEGYTF
TRBV9	.	TRBJ2-5	TRBD2	TGTGCCAGCAGCGTAGATGCGGGGGGCTGGGAGACCCAGTACTTC	CASSVDAGGWETQYF
TRBV7-9	.	TRBJ2-5	TRBD2	TGTGCCAGCAGCCAAGCGGGGGCTCAAGAGACCCAGTACTTC	CASSQAGAQETQYF
TRBV7-3	.	TRBJ1-5	.	TGTGCCAGCAGCTGGACCCGAGATCAGCCCCAGCATTTT	CASSWTRDQPQHF
TRBV7-2	.	TRBJ1-2	TRBD1	TGTGCCAGCAGCTTGGGGACAGGGAGCGGCTACACCTTC	CASSLGTGSGYTF
TRBV5-6	.	TRBJ2-7	TRBD2	TGTGCCAGCAGCCCCCTAGCGGGAGGGTCCCACGAGCAGTACTTC	CASSPLAGGSHEQYF
TRBV5-6	.	TRBJ2-3	TRBD2	TGTGCCAGCAGCTTGGCGCTAGCGGGGACCGCGCAGTATTTT	CASSLALAGTAQYF
TRBV5-1	few	TRBJ2-5	TRBD2	TGCGCCAGCAGCCCTAGCGGGGGGCGGGAAGAGACCCAGTACTTC	CASSPSGGREETQYF
TRBV7-3	many	TRBJ2-2	TRBD2	TGTGCCAGCAGCTCACTAGCGGCTAACACCGGGGAGCTGTTTTTT	CASSSLAANTGELFF
TRBV10-3	.	TRBJ2-1	TRBD1	TGTGCCATCAGTGGCCGGGGCGCCAGGGGGGAGCAGTTCTTC	CAISGRGARGEQFF
TRBV11-1	.	TRBJ2-3	.	TGTGCCAGCAGCCCACCCGCCACAGATACGCAGTATTTT	CASSPPATDTQYF
TRBV30	.	TRBJ2-2	.	TGTGCCTGGACAAAGAACACCGGGGAGCTGTTTTTT	CAWTKNTGELFF
TRBV6-5	.	TRBJ1-1	.	TGTGCCAGCAGTTCCCGATGGGCGGCACCAAACACTGAAGCTTTCTTT	CASSSRWAAPNTEAFF
TRBV7-9	.	TRBJ2-1	.	TGTGCCAGCAGCTTTTGGCCCTACAATGAGCAGTTCTTC	CASSFWPYNEQFF
TRBV28	many	TRBJ1-6	.	TGTGCCAGCAGACCTACGGACGGCGGGCCCCTCCACTTT	CASRPTDGGPLHF
TRBV6-5	.	TRBJ1-4	.	TGTGCCAGCAGTCGGGGGGTTTCTAATGAAAAACTGTTTTTT	CASSRGVSNEKLFF
TRBV10-3	.	TRBJ2-1	.	TGTGCCATCAGTGGAGAGGAGGGCAATGAGCAGTTCTTC	CAISGEEGNEQFF
TRBV5-1	.	TRBJ1-2	.	TGCGCCAGCAGCTTGGGGGACGCCCCCCGAGGCTACACCTTC	CASSLGDAPRGYTF
TRBV18	.	TRBJ2-2	.	TGTGCCAGCTCACCGTGGGTGGACACCGGGGAGCTGTTTTTT	CASSPWVDTGELFF
TRBV5-1	.	TRBJ1-4	TRBD1	TGCGCCAGCAGCATAGGACAGGTGGGGGAAAAACTGTTTTTT	CASSIGQVGEKLFF
TRBV9	.	TRBJ2-5	.	TGTGCCAGCAGCGTAACCCCCCACAGGGAGGAGACCCAGTACTTC	CASSVTPHREETQYF
TRBV9	.	TRBJ2-5	.	TGTGCCAGCAGCCCCCGTGGGGGCGGATGGGAGGGAGAGACCCAGTACTTC	CASSPRGGGWEGETQYF
TRBV18	.	TRBJ1-1	.	TGTGCCAGCTCACCACCCAGGGCGATGAACACTGAAGCTTTCTTT	CASSPPRAMNTEAFF
TRBV6-5	.	TRBJ2-7	TRBD1	TGTGCCAGCAGACAGGGGGCGAACTCCTACGAGCAGTACTTC	CASRQGANSYEQYF
TRBV19	.	TRBJ1-5	.	TGTGCCAGTAGTCTCCTGACACCCGGGGGTCAGCCCCAGCATTTT	CASSLLTPGGQPQHF
TRBV18	many	TRBJ2-3	.	TGTGCCAGCTCACTCCACGGCCCCGGGGGGCCGGCAGATACGCAGTATTTT	CASSLHGPGGPADTQYF
TRBV4-1	.	TRBJ1-2	.	TGCGCCAGCAGCCAAGAGGGGGTTTATGGGGGTGGCTACACCTTC	CASSQEGVYGGGYTF
TRBV5-5	few	TRBJ1-2	TRBD1	TGTGCCAGCAGCTTTACGGACAGGGGGGAAGGCTACACCTTC	CASSFTDRGEGYTF
TRBV18	.	TRBJ2-7	.	TGTGCCAGCTCACTTCTCTGGGGGGAGCAGTACTTC	CASSLLWGEQYF
TRBV6-5	.	TRBJ2-1	TRBD2	TGTGCCACCAAAACTAGCGGGAGCGGCGATGAGCAGTTCTTC	CATKTSGSGDEQFF
TRBV6-1	.	TRBJ1-5	.	TGTGCCAGCAGTGAAAGGGGGCCCCAGCATTTT	CASSERGPQHF
TRBV5-1	.	TRBJ2-7	TRBD1	TGCGCCAGCAGCCAAACCCAGACAGGGGACGAGCAGTACTTC	CASSQTQTGDEQYF
TRBV28	.	TRBJ2-2	.	TGTGCCAGCAGCGAGCGGACGAACACCGGGGAGCTGTTTTTT	CASSERTNTGELFF
TRBV7-2	.	TRBJ1-3	.	TGTGCCAGCAGCTTAGGCCCTGACTCTGGAAACACCATATATTTT	CASSLGPDSGNTIYF
TRBV11-2	few	TRBJ2-3	.	TGTGCCAGCAGCCGCCCTTTCACAGATACGCAGTATTTT	CASSRPFTDTQYF
TRBV9	.	TRBJ2-1	TRBD2	TGTGCCAGCAGCGTAGGGGTCTTAGCGGGGTTGGACAATGAGCAGTTCTTC	CASSVGVLAGLDNEQFF